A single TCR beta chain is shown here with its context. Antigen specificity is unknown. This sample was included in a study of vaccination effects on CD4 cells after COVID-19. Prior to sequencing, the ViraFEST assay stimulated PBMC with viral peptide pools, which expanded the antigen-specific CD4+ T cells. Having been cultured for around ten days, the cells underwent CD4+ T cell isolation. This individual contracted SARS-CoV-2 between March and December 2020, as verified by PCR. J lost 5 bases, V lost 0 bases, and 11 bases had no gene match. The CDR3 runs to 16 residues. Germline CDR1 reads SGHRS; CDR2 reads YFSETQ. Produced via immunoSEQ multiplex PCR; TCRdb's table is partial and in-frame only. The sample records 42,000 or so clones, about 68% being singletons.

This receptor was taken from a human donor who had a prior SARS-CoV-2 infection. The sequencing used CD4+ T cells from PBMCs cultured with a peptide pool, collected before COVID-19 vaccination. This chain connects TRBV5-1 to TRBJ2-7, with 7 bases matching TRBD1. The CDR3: CASSLEGGQVGDEQYF. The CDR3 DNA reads TGCGCCAGCAGCTTGGAAGGCGGACAGGTGGGCGACGAGCAGTACTTC.